The next 4 T cell receptor beta chains were all read from a single sample in a study of blood T cell repertoires in COVID-19. Sequencing used immunoSEQ multiplex PCR; TCRdb keeps in-frame clones, though not all of them. The data contain some 120,000 clones, around 90% of them singletons. Material for sequencing was peripheral blood. The receptors derive from a man between 60 and 70 years old with COVID-19, enrolled during active disease.

CDR3 residues: CASSIGGSQPQHF. CDR3 in DNA: TGTGCCAGTAGTATAGGAGGGTCGCAGCCCCAGCATTTT. The rearrangement uses TRBV19 and TRBJ1-5, with D uncertain. CDR3 size: 13 residues. V gave up 1 base and J gave up 7 bases, with 8 bases separating them. Germline V CDR1 and CDR2: LNHDA, SQIVND (reference sequence).

The J gene is TRBJ2-7, the V gene TRBV6-5; D is perhaps TRBD2 (5 bases). The germline gives CDR1 MNHEY, CDR2 SVGAGI. The CDR3 has 16 amino acids. Trimming removed 3 bases at V and 3 bases at J, with 18 bases between. The CDR3 reads CASSYAASPGNYEQYF. CDR3 DNA sequence: TGTGCCAGCAGTTATGCAGCCTCCCCGGGAAACTACGAGCAGTACTTC.

This sequence joins TRBV3-1 (or the pseudogene TRBV3-2) and TRBJ1-2; 7 bases are shared with TRBD1. Germline loops: CDR1 LGHDT, CDR2 YNNKEL (reference sequence). Trimming removed 3 bases from V and 8 bases from J; junction bases left unmatched: 9. This CDR3 spans 14 amino acids. The CDR3 coding sequence is TGTGCCAGCAGCCATGGGACAGCGACTACCGGCTACACCTTC. It translates to CASSHGTATTGYTF.

This sequence joins TRBV12-3 or TRBV12-4 and TRBJ1-2; no clear D gene. V lost 4 bases and J 7 bases, leaving 7 bases between the germline ends. The length of the CDR3 is 11 residues. The CDR3 DNA sequence: TGTGCCAGCAGTTCTCCGTCTGGCTACACCTTC. It translates to CASSSPSGYTF.